This T cell receptor beta chain comes out of a study of blood T cell repertoires in COVID-19. The overall study: Some COVID-19 samples were acute and others convalescent; all came from the United States, Italy and Spain.

TCRdb keeps only in-frame clones here, not all; method: immunoSEQ multiplex PCR. The sample lists under 65,000 clones; more than 80% were seen once. From germline, CDR1 is SGHAT and CDR2 FQNNGV. CDR3 length: 14 residues. J lost 4 bases, V lost 5 bases, and 6 bases had no gene match. The sequence came from a woman aged 60 to 75 with acute or convalescent COVID-19. Sample: peripheral blood. This chain links TRBV11-2 with TRBJ1-2, with TRBD1 identical over 8 bases. This CDR3 is CASSATGAGYGYTF. The CDR3 DNA sequence: TGTGCCAGCAGCGCGACAGGGGCTGGCTATGGCTACACCTTC. The full variable domain, rest sourced from reference TRBV11-2 and TRBJ1-2, is EAGVAQSPRYKIIEKRQSVAFWCNPISGHATLYWYQQILGQGPKLLIQFQNNGVVDDSQLPKDRFSAERLKGVDSTLKIQPAKLEDSAVYLCASSATGAGYGYTFGSGTRLTVV.